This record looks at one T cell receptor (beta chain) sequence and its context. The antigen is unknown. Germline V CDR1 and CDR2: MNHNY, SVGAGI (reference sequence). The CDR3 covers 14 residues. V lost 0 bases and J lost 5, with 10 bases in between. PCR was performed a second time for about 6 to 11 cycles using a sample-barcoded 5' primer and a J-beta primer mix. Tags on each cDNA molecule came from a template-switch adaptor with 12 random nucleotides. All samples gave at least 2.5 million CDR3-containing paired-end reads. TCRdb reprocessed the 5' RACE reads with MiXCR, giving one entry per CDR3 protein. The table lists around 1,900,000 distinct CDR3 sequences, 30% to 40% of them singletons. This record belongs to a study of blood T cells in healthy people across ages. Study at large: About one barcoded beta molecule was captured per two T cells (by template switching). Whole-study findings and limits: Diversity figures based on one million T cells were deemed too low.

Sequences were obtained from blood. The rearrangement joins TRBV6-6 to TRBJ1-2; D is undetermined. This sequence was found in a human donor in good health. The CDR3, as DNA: TGTGCCAGCAGTTACTCGACGGAGGTGTATGGCTACACCTTC. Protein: CASSYSTEVYGYTF.